A selection of T cell receptor beta chains follows, all from one sample in a study of cytomegalovirus exposure and HLA in healthy donors. Assay used: immunoSEQ multiplex PCR; TCRdb lists only in-frame clones, some missing. The sample has approximately 150,000 clones, 85% to 90% seen once. What was sequenced was PBMCs. These receptors were collected from a woman in her late teens or twenties in good health and CMV-seropositive. Each CDR3 is given with its conserved first and last residue. Fields, in order: CDR3 protein, CDR3 DNA, clone size, V gene, J gene, D gene. D genes are given only for firm matches. Only some rows state a clone size, as once, few, many or a class for expanded clones.

CDR3: CASNEAETTDTQYF
DNA: TGTGCCAGCAATGAAGCGGAAACCACAGATACGCAGTATTTT
size: once
V: TRBV9
J: TRBJ2-3
D: NA

CDR3: CAWRRVGEYEQYF
DNA: TGTGCCTGGAGACGTGTGGGAGAATACGAGCAGTACTTC
size: few
V: TRBV30
J: TRBJ2-7
D: NA

CDR3: CAWMDRVFETQYF
DNA: TGTGCCTGGATGGACAGGGTTTTCGAGACCCAGTACTTC
size: NA
V: TRBV30
J: TRBJ2-5
D: TRBD1

CDR3: CASSVLGGDTEAFF
DNA: TGTGCCAGCAGCGTCTTGGGCGGGGACACTGAAGCTTTCTTT
size: NA
V: TRBV9
J: TRBJ1-1
D: NA

CDR3: CASSPGPDGYTF
DNA: TGTGCCAGCAGCCCTGGGCCAGATGGCTACACCTTC
size: NA
V: TRBV27
J: TRBJ1-2
D: NA

CDR3: CASREDRDPFLFYEQYF
DNA: TGTGCCAGCAGGGAAGACAGGGACCCCTTTCTATTCTACGAGCAGTACTTC
size: NA
V: TRBV2
J: TRBJ2-7
D: TRBD1

CDR3: CASSLGAGTLEAFF
DNA: TGTGCCAGCAGCTTGGGTGCCGGGACACTGGAAGCTTTCTTT
size: NA
V: TRBV5-6
J: TRBJ1-1
D: NA

CDR3: CASSLQGLADNEQFF
DNA: TGTGCCAGCAGCTTACAGGGACTAGCGGACAATGAGCAGTTCTTC
size: NA
V: TRBV7-6
J: TRBJ2-1
D: TRBD2

CDR3: CASSRGVYTGELFF
DNA: TGTGCCAGCAGCCGGGGGGTCTACACCGGGGAGCTGTTTTTT
size: NA
V: TRBV7-2
J: TRBJ2-2
D: TRBD2

CDR3: CASSYNRGREQYF
DNA: TGTGCCAGCAGTTATAACAGGGGGCGCGAGCAGTACTTC
size: NA
V: TRBV2
J: TRBJ2-7
D: TRBD1

CDR3: CAYNTGGRSEAFF
DNA: TGTGCCTACAATACAGGGGGCAGGTCTGAAGCTTTCTTT
size: few
V: TRBV30
J: TRBJ1-1
D: TRBD1

CDR3: CASSFTTGRLYNEQFF
DNA: TGTGCCAGCAGCTTCACCACCGGGAGACTCTACAATGAGCAGTTCTTC
size: NA
V: TRBV13
J: TRBJ2-1
D: NA

CDR3: CASSRGQTTHSNTEAFF
DNA: TGCGCCAGCAGCCGGGGGCAGACGACCCACTCGAACACTGAAGCTTTCTTT
size: once
V: TRBV4-1
J: TRBJ1-1
D: NA

CDR3: CASSYSSGQGGYTF
DNA: TGTGCCAGCAGTTACTCGAGTGGCCAGGGAGGCTACACCTTC
size: once
V: TRBV6-6
J: TRBJ1-2
D: NA

CDR3: CASSPWGRSYEQYF
DNA: TGTGCCAGCAGCCCTTGGGGCCGATCCTACGAGCAGTACTTC
size: NA
V: TRBV7-2
J: TRBJ2-7
D: NA

CDR3: CASRRGGTGELFF
DNA: TGCGCCAGCCGCCGCGGGGGCACCGGGGAGCTGTTTTTT
size: NA
V: TRBV5-1
J: TRBJ2-2
D: TRBD2

CDR3: CASSLALAGGQETQYF
DNA: TGTGCCAGCAGCTTGGCACTAGCGGGAGGCCAAGAGACCCAGTACTTC
size: NA
V: TRBV5-5
J: TRBJ2-5
D: TRBD2

CDR3: CASSQFGMRTGNYGYTF
DNA: TGCGCCAGCAGCCAGTTTGGGATGAGGACAGGTAACTATGGCTACACCTTC
size: once
V: TRBV4-1
J: TRBJ1-2
D: TRBD1

CDR3: CASSLDREIYEQYF
DNA: TGCGCCAGCAGCTTGGACAGGGAGATCTACGAGCAGTACTTC
size: NA
V: TRBV5-1
J: TRBJ2-7
D: NA